The clone carrying this TCR beta chain showed up just a few times. The authors ran a second PCR of 7 to 11 cycles using a sample-barcoded 5' primer and a J-beta primer mix. In TCRdb, the 5' RACE reads were re-called with MiXCR into one record per CDR3 protein. The repertoire has more than 1.4 million distinct CDR3 sequences, approximately 40% of them found once; the top ten carry under 8%. The sample originates from a study of blood T cells in healthy people across ages. The CDR3 covers 16 residues. Trimming cost V 4 bases and J 10 bases; bases outside gene matches: 14. From germline, CDR1 is SGHRS and CDR2 YFSETQ. Per individual sample, total RNA of at least 5.5 micrograms was extracted.

The origin of this receptor is a woman between 18 and 29 years old in good health. Specimen: blood. The J gene is TRBJ2-2, the V gene TRBV5-1; 9 positions match TRBD2. Here the CDR3 DNA reads TGCGCCAGCAGCCCGGCGGCTAGCGGGGCCTATACGGAGCTGTTTTTT. It is translated as CASSPAASGAYTELFF.